This T cell receptor (gamma chain) was retrieved from a study of γδ T cells in repeated Plasmodium falciparum infection. In the study overall: Timepoints: baseline, immediately before selected infections, and 21 days after every infection.

Vgamma9/Vdelta2+ and Vdelta2-negative gammadelta T cells were flow-sorted from PBMC for bulk sequencing. Study-level points and caveats: Malian children's Vdelta2-negative repertoires appeared more expanded and less diverse than Australians'. Vgamma9/Vdelta2+ T cells showed a stable polyclonal repertoire with shared TCRgamma sequences.

The germline V gene encodes CDR1 GITISATS and CDR2 ISYDGTV (reference sequence). This CDR3 is built from 18 residues. TCRdb fed the multiplex PCR reads to CATT. The table lists roughly 32,000 gamma-chain clones, approximately 1.4% of them singletons. This clone was counted a few times. The antigen is undetermined. TCRdb lists the protein of a much larger clone for this DNA, which differs at residue 15, so this is likely a read error; the protein given here is translated from the DNA itself. The receptor's source is a pool of human donors (malaria-infected and uninfected, not separated). Sequencing was carried out using gamma-delta T cells from blood. The chain combines TRGV9 with TRGJP. The J gene, not given by TCRdb, was assigned here from a germline match of the nucleotide sequence. As DNA, the CDR3 is TGTGCCTTGTGGGAGGTGGTGGCGCAAGAGTTGGGCAAAAAAGTCAAGGTATTT. Residues: CALWEVVAQELGKKVKVF.